These 27 T cell receptor beta chains share one sample of origin, sequenced in a study of blood T cells in healthy people across ages (dated by TCRdb to the mid-2010s). The library was built by means of 5' RACE. The sequencer listed for this sample is Illumina HiSeq 2500. A second roughly 6 to 12 cycle PCR used a sample-barcoded 5' primer and a J-beta primer mix. TCRdb reworked the public reads: Q25 trimming with fastp, MiXCR clone assembly, productive beta chains retained. Rows matching on CDR3 protein sequence are summarized as one entry with the most common DNA and genes. Present in this sample are about 930,000 distinct CDR3 sequences, just under 30% of which were seen just once. Together, the top ten hold roughly 10% of the sample. This sample also belongs to another study, concerning T cells of mothers and their children.

The sequencing sample was made of blood. These receptors all stem from a woman in her thirties or forties in good health.

A word on this clonotype: The junction departs from the called germline gene at one end, perhaps through a read error. The V and J genes are TRBV27 and TRBJ2-7; no firm D call. CDR1 MNHEY and CDR2 SMNVEV come from the germline V gene (reference sequence). The CDR3 is made up of 15 amino acids. CDR3 loop: CASSLPTSGLDEQYF. CDR3 coding DNA: TGCGCCAGCAGTTTACCGACTTCCGGGCTCGACGAGCAGTACTTC.

This clonotype was counted only a few times. The chain employs TRBV7-9 and TRBJ2-5; 7 bases fit TRBD2. With V trimmed by 1 base and J by 5 bases, 4 bases remained unmatched. CDR1 is SEHNR and CDR2 is FQNEAQ in the germline V gene (reference sequence). The CDR3 is made up of 14 amino acids. CDR3 in DNA: TGTGCCAGCAGCTTAGTTGAGGGAGGGGAGACCCAGTACTTC. This encodes CASSLVEGGETQYF.

In regard to this clonotype: A much larger clone sits a single nucleotide away, making a read error possible. The chain links TRBV28 to TRBJ1-2; a possible D gene is TRBD1 (6 bases). Between the trimmed V and J ends, which lost 5 bases and 6 bases, there was a span of 16 bases. Per germline, CDR1 MDHEN and CDR2 SYDVKM. The CDR3 loop spans 14 amino acids. The CDR3, as DNA: TGTGCCAGCAGTCCTTTAACAGGGTTCCATGGCTACACCTTC. It translates to CASSPLTGFHGYTF.

The V and J genes are TRBV6-5 and TRBJ1-2; unclear D gene. Germline V gives CDR1 MNHEY, CDR2 SVGAGI. There are 13 residues in the CDR3. Trimming pared 2 bases from V and 1 base from J, leaving 5 bases between. The CDR3: CASSYADNYGYTF. The CDR3 DNA reads as TGTGCCAGCAGTTACGCAGATAACTATGGCTACACCTTC.

This clonotype was recorded at least ten times. V and J are TRBV20-1 and TRBJ2-3; no definite D call. CDR1 and CDR2 (germline): DFQATT, SNEGSKA (reference sequence). This CDR3 contains 14 residues. Trimming left V 3 bases short and J 2 bases short, with 12 bases between. The CDR3 here is CSASGSPHTDTQYF. The CDR3 DNA sequence: TGCAGTGCTAGTGGGTCTCCACACACAGATACGCAGTATTTT.

There are a few counts of this clonotype. This rearrangement joins TRBV20-1 to TRBJ2-1; tentatively, D is TRBD1 (6 bases). CDR1 is DFQATT and CDR2 is SNEGSKA in the germline V gene (reference sequence). The CDR3 covers 14 residues. The CDR3 here is CGAGIGQLYNEQFF. CDR3 nucleotide sequence: TGCGGAGCAGGGATAGGACAGCTTTACAATGAGCAGTTCTTC.

The V and J genes are TRBV2 and TRBJ1-2, with D perhaps TRBD1 (5 bases). CDR1 and CDR2 (germline): SNHLY, FYNNEI. This CDR3 has 14 residues. V dropped 4 bases and J dropped 1 base, with 10 bases sitting between them. The CDR3 reads CASSAGSLNYGYTF. DNA for the CDR3: TGTGCCAGCAGTGCAGGGTCCCTTAACTATGGCTACACCTTC.

V gene TRBV6-2 or TRBV6-3 combines with J gene TRBJ2-1; D is unresolved. Trimming left V 4 bases short and J 3 bases short, with 7 bases between. The germline gives CDR1 MNHEY, CDR2 SVGEGT. CDR3 length: 13 amino acids. The DNA for the CDR3 is TGTGCCAGCAGTTTCCAGGACTACAATGAGCAGTTCTTC. The encoded protein is CASSFQDYNEQFF.

This clonotype was seen a handful of times. The chain combines TRBV25-1 with TRBJ1-1, with D hard to call. V shed 4 bases and J shed 4 bases, with 16 bases lying between them. Germline values: CDR1 MGHDK, CDR2 SYGVNS. The CDR3 runs 15 residues. CDR3 bases: TGTGCCAGCAGTGTTGCATTGGGAGGGCTCACTGAAGCTTTCTTT. It specifies CASSVALGGLTEAFF.

Remarks on this clonotype: One junction end does not reproduce the germline sequence, and a read error may be involved. The chain is built from TRBV24-1 and TRBJ2-5, with unresolved D. The tail of the sequence fits TRBJ2-7 better, so the J call may be wrong. The germline CDR1 and CDR2 sequences are KGHDR and SFDVKD. The CDR3 runs to 13 residues. The CDR3 coding sequence is TGTGTCACCAGTAAACACGGCTCCTACGAGCAGTACTTC. It is translated as CVTSKHGSYEQYF.

The V gene is TRBV6-5, the J gene TRBJ2-3; TRBD1 matches 10 bases. Trimming removed 6 bases from V and 5 bases from J; junction bases left unmatched: 8. Germline V lookup: CDR1 MNHEY, CDR2 SVGAGI. The CDR3 spans 15 residues. CDR3 bases: TGTGCCAGCAGGGGACTTGGGACAGGGGAAGATACGCAGTATTTT. Protein sequence: CASRGLGTGEDTQYF.

The chain uses TRBV4-1 and TRBJ2-6; TRBD1 aligns across 7 bases. The CDR3 consists of 16 residues. Germline assignment: CDR1 MGHRA and CDR2 YSYEKL. V shed 2 bases, J shed 2 bases, and the junction held 3 bases outside the gene matches. CDR3: CASSQFTGAGANVLTF. The DNA of the CDR3 is TGCGCCAGCAGCCAATTTACAGGGGCTGGGGCCAACGTCCTGACTTTC.

For this clonotype: It may be a read error: a sequence one base away is much more abundant. The genes are TRBV11-2 and TRBJ1-2; D unclear. Trimming left V 0 bases short and J 1 base short, with 9 bases between. This CDR3 has 15 amino acids. CDR1 and CDR2 from the germline V gene are SGHAT and FQNNGV. The CDR3, as DNA: TGTGCCAGCAGCTTAGACCCGGTCGGTAACTATGGCTACACCTTC. This encodes CASSLDPVGNYGYTF. Full variable domain (outside the CDR3, taken from reference TRBV11-2 and TRBJ1-2): EAGVAQSPRYKIIEKRQSVAFWCNPISGHATLYWYQQILGQGPKLLIQFQNNGVVDDSQLPKDRFSAERLKGVDSTLKIQPAKLEDSAVYLCASSLDPVGNYGYTFGSGTRLTVV.

This clonotype has a count of ten or more. CDR3 loop: CSARGGGAGYTF. The CDR3 DNA follows: TGCAGTGCTAGAGGAGGCGGGGCTGGCTACACCTTC. J is TRBJ1-2 and V is TRBV20-1; TRBD1 might be the D (5 bases). The V gene lost 1 base and the J gene lost 7 bases, with 10 bases spanning the gap. CDR3 length: 12 amino acids. In germline, CDR1 is DFQATT, CDR2 SNEGSKA (reference sequence).

The table lists this clonotype with a few counts. A read error is possible here, since a much larger clone lies one base away. CDR3 in DNA: TGTACCAGCAGTTCAGGACGAAGGACAACTAGCACAGATACGCAGTATTTT. The encoded protein is CTSSSGRRTTSTDTQYF. The chain links TRBV6-5 to TRBJ2-3; D may be TRBD1 (5 bases). The CDR3 has 17 amino acids. Germline V lookup: CDR1 MNHEY, CDR2 SVGAGI.

The chain recombines TRBV7-9 with TRBJ2-2; tentatively, D is TRBD1 (6 bases). The length of the CDR3 is 13 residues. Germline values: CDR1 SEHNR, CDR2 FQNEAQ (reference sequence). V lost 4 bases and J lost 6, with 9 bases in between. The CDR3, as DNA: TGTGCCAGCAGCTATACAGGGCCCGGGGAGCTGTTTTTT. Amino acid sequence: CASSYTGPGELFF.

The CDR3: CSAAGGINQPQHF. CDR3 bases: TGCAGCGCCGCTGGAGGGATCAATCAGCCCCAGCATTTT. V is TRBV29-1 and J is TRBJ1-5; D gene unclear. V lost 7 bases and J 3 bases, leaving 13 bases between the germline ends. This CDR3 is built from 13 residues. CDR1 is SQVTM and CDR2 is ANQGSEA in the germline V gene.

V is TRBV6-6 and J is TRBJ2-3, with TRBD2 as a possible D gene (6 bases). V lost 8 bases and J lost 0, with 12 bases in between. CDR1 is MNHNY, CDR2 SVGAGI, per germline (reference sequence). This CDR3 comprises 14 residues. DNA for the CDR3: TGTGCCAGCTCACCGGCGGGGAGCACAGATACGCAGTATTTT. Its protein is CASSPAGSTDTQYF.

This clonotype was counted at least ten times. The V and J genes are TRBV20-1 and TRBJ1-2, with D perhaps TRBD1 (5 bases). The V gene's germline CDR1 is DFQATT and CDR2 SNEGSKA (reference sequence). V was shortened by 0 bases and J by 6 bases, with 11 bases between the two germline ends. This CDR3 contains 13 residues. The CDR3 is CSARDVTRDGYTF. The DNA of the CDR3 is TGCAGTGCTAGAGATGTTACCAGGGATGGCTACACCTTC.

The rearrangement uses TRBV7-2 and TRBJ2-3; 9 nucleotides align to TRBD1. With 5 bases clipped from V and 5 bases from J, the junction kept 5 bases outside the gene matches. This CDR3 contains 14 residues. Per germline, CDR1 SGHTA and CDR2 FQGNSA. CDR3 region: CASSPTGGLDTQYF. CDR3 nucleotides: TGTGCCAGCAGCCCGACAGGGGGGTTAGATACGCAGTATTTT.

This clonotype was recorded many times. A much more abundant neighbour one base away suggests this may be a read error. This rearrangement joins TRBV20-1 to TRBJ1-2; D is possibly TRBD1 (6 bases). Looked up from germline, CDR1 is DFQATT and CDR2 is SNEGSKA (reference sequence). V lost 2 bases and J lost 0, with 13 bases in between. The length of the CDR3 is 15 residues. The CDR3 loop is CSARKRGAPNYGYTF. The CDR3 DNA reads as TGCAGTGCTAGAAAAAGGGGGGCCCCTAACTATGGCTACACCTTC.

This clonotype has only one observation. This clone may be a read error of a much larger clone one base away. The genes are TRBV9 and TRBJ2-1, with 7 positions matching TRBD2. CDR3 size: 15 residues. The germline V gene encodes CDR1 SGDLS and CDR2 YYNGEE. Trimming cost V 0 bases and J 9 bases; bases outside gene matches: 9. The CDR3 sequence is CASSVAAGQSGEQFF. For the CDR3, the DNA is TGTGCCAGCAGCGTAGCAGCGGGGCAGAGCGGTGAGCAGTTCTTC.

CDR3 bases: TGCAGTGCTGGGACAGGGTTCGAGCAGTACTTC. Encoded protein: CSAGTGFEQYF. The chain employs TRBV20-1 and TRBJ2-7; 9 bases align to TRBD1. The CDR3 is 11 amino acids. The V gene's germline CDR1 is DFQATT and CDR2 SNEGSKA (reference sequence). Trimming cost V 5 bases and J 6 bases; bases outside gene matches: 2.

Of note for this clonotype: This sequence may be a read error, since a much larger clone differs from it by one base. This chain links TRBV4-3 with TRBJ1-4; 9 nucleotides match TRBD1. In germline, CDR1 is LGHNA, CDR2 YSLEER. This CDR3 contains 15 residues. This CDR3 reads CASSQDGTGNEKRFF. The CDR3 DNA is TGCGCCAGCAGCCAAGATGGGACAGGGAATGAAAAACGGTTTTTT.

This clonotype was counted many times. The chain joins TRBV28 to TRBJ1-1; D ambiguous. CDR3 length equals 15 residues. Trimming took 7 bases from V and 4 from J, leaving 19 bases between them. Germline assignment: CDR1 MDHEN and CDR2 SYDVKM. The CDR3 sequence is CASTPLFQSGTEAFF. DNA of the CDR3: TGTGCCAGCACCCCCCTCTTCCAAAGCGGCACTGAAGCTTTCTTT.

In this sample, this clonotype turned up many times. V is TRBV6-2 or TRBV6-3 and J is TRBJ2-7; D may be TRBD1 or TRBD2 (6 bases each). Looked up from germline, CDR1 is MNHEY and CDR2 is SVGEGT. The CDR3 runs 13 residues. The germline V and J ends were trimmed by 3 bases and 5 bases, with 11 bases remaining between them. In nucleotides, the CDR3 is TGTGCCAGCAGTTATGGGGGGCTCAACGAGCAGTACTTC. This gives the protein CASSYGGLNEQYF.

The chain uses TRBV5-1 and TRBJ2-3; possibly TRBD1 for D (6 bases). Germline V CDR1 and CDR2: SGHRS, YFSETQ. The ends were cut back, 4 bases at V and 6 bases at J, with 18 bases in the middle. The CDR3 spans 15 residues. CDR3 DNA: TGCGCCAGCAGCGTGGTCGGGGACAATTTGGATACGCAGTATTTT. It codes for CASSVVGDNLDTQYF.